This T cell receptor beta chain comes out of a study of T-cell reconstitution after alpha-beta-depleted transplantation in children. Unique molecular identifiers were incorporated during preparation of the TCRbeta library. TCRdb analysed the PCR reads with MiXCR anew, one entry per CDR3 protein. Here the sample spans about 340,000 distinct CDR3 sequences, 10% being singletons. This clonotype was counted once. Germline V lookup: CDR1 DFQATT, CDR2 SNEGSKA (reference sequence). This CDR3 spans 15 amino acids. The material sequenced was PBMCs from the stem cell graft donor, taken from the stem cell graft. This receptor was taken from a human donor who donated a stem cell graft to a child with acute lymphoblastic leukemia. This rearrangement joins TRBV20-1 to TRBJ1-3; possible D gene TRBD1, 5 bases. The CDR3 sequence: CSLLGREVQGNTIYF. The CDR3 DNA sequence: TGCAGCCTGTTGGGACGGGAGGTACAAGGAAACACCATATATTTT.